There are many counts of the clone carrying this T cell receptor beta chain. Its antigen is currently unknown. Assembly of TCR beta libraries relied on iRepertoire HTBI primers together with Arm-PCR of CDR3 regions. TCRdb re-analysed the multiplex PCR reads in MiXCR, keeping a single row per CDR3 protein. Of 410,000 or so distinct CDR3 sequences listed, around 14% are singletons. This record comes from a study of regulatory T cells in long-lasting Graves disease. Study details: Newly diagnosed Graves' patients had under 3 months of antithyroid drugs.

The time point: newly diagnosed GD, antithyroid drugs for less than 3 months. From RNA extracted from PBMCs, the TCR library was made. Overall study results and limits: TCR diversity was lower in persistent than newly diagnosed Graves' disease. Favoring TRBV28, TRBJ1-2 and TRBJ2-5 was a feature seen in persistent disease.

V lost 7 bases to trimming and J lost 15 bases, with 16 bases between them. The CDR3 loop spans 11 amino acids. The germline V gene encodes CDR1 SNHLY and CDR2 FYNNEI. This sample was shared with a second study, whose subject was T cells in Graves' hyperthyroidism and ophthalmopathy.

This clonotype originated in a woman aged 25 to 45 with Graves disease. The chain uses TRBV2 and TRBJ2-1; possibly TRBD2 for D (5 bases). The sequenced sample was peripheral blood mononuclear cells (PBMCs), obtained at new diagnosis, from a patient treated with antithyroid drugs. DNA of the CDR3: TGTGCCAGCACCGTAACTAAGCGGTCGTTCTTC. Translating it yields CASTVTKRSFF.